This paragraph covers one T cell receptor beta chain sequence. What this receptor recognizes is not known. No much larger clone exists at a distance of one base, and base qualities are not known. The treatment or condition label, read with the paper, signifies: preoperative locoregional IRX-2 cytokine immunotherapy. The samples were obtained from a phase Ib study in which preoperative, locoregional IRX-2 cytokine immunotherapy intended to prime immune responses was tested. Patients with early-stage breast cancer who were given IRX-2 before surgery served as donors. The record originates from a study of preoperative IRX-2 immunotherapy in early breast cancer (dated 2019 in TCRdb). Receptor amplification or capture employed the immunoSEQ multiplex PCR assay. TCRdb holds this immuneACCESS table with in-frame rearrangements only. Some clones are missing; in checked studies, unresolved V genes explain under half, and the rest has no known cause. Within this sample are tens of thousands of clones, with about 95% of them counted one time only. In total, the top ten clones hold about 6.8% of the sample.

V loses 2 bases at its end and J loses 6 bases; junction bases beyond the gene matches: 5. The CDR3 sequence holds 15 residues, the cysteine and phenylalanine included. Just the 45-base CDR3 DNA is kept, in frame starting at base 1. The germline V gene specifies SGHTA as CDR1 and FQGNSA as CDR2. The receptor chain draws on TRBV7-2 and TRBJ2-2, with 8 junctional bases fitting TRBD2. The specimen was obtained from a patient treated with IRX-2 immunotherapy. The source is a human donor with breast cancer. The CDR3 has the sequence CASSLQWGLAGELFF. The bases are TGTGCCAGCAGCTTACAATGGGGACTAGCCGGGGAGCTGTTTTTT. With all but the CDR3 taken from the reference TRBV7-2 and TRBJ2-2 genes, the full variable domain is: GAGVSQSPSNKVTEKGKDVELRCDPISGHTALYWYRQSLGQGLEFLIYFQGNSAPDKSGLPSDRFSAERTGGSVSTLTIQRTQQEDSAVYLCASSLQWGLAGELFFGEGSRLTVL.